Following are 29 T cell receptor beta chains from one sample sequenced in a study of technical replicates of blood from several donors. Some clones are missing from TCRdb's copy, which holds only in-frame ones; the method was immunoSEQ multiplex PCR. Altogether approximately 69,000 clones are present, almost 98% being singletons, with the ten largest covering roughly 0.21%. The specimen was T cells isolated from PBMCs. The receptor set was obtained from a human donor in good health.

This chain links TRBV6-5 with TRBJ2-7; D is perhaps TRBD2 (6 bases). V gave up 0 bases and J gave up 1 base, with 7 bases separating them. CDR3 size: 14 residues. Germline values: CDR1 MNHEY, CDR2 SVGAGI. CDR3 coding DNA: TGTGCCAGCAGTTACTCTGGGGGGTCCTACGAGCAGTACTTC. Protein sequence: CASSYSGGSYEQYF.

The chain carries TRBV6-4 and TRBJ1-4; D is ambiguous. With 6 bases removed from V and 4 bases from J, the gap between germline ends came to 9 bases. Germline V gene sequence: CDR1 MRHNA, CDR2 SNTAGT. CDR3 length: 13 residues. CDR3 residues: CASSMAVNEKLFF. The DNA of the CDR3 is TGTGCCAGCAGCATGGCGGTTAATGAAAAACTGTTTTTT.

V and J are TRBV20-1 and TRBJ1-1; D is unclear. The CDR3 is 11 residues long. Germline values: CDR1 DFQATT, CDR2 SNEGSKA (reference sequence). Trimming cost V 6 bases and J 7 bases, with 12 bases left between them. The CDR3 spells CSAAALLEAFF. Here the CDR3 DNA reads TGCAGTGCGGCAGCGCTCCTTGAAGCTTTCTTT.

This chain uses TRBV28 with TRBJ2-7; 12 bases are a match to TRBD1. Germline lookup yields CDR1 MDHEN and CDR2 SYDVKM. Trimming cost V 1 base and J 4 bases; bases outside gene matches: 5. CDR3 length: 16 residues. The CDR3 sequence: CASSLLPGQGAYEQYF. The CDR3 DNA is TGTGCCAGCAGTTTATTACCGGGACAGGGGGCTTACGAGCAGTACTTC.

This clone appeared a single time. The chain joins TRBV4-2 to TRBJ1-5, with a tentative D call TRBD1 (5 bases). Germline V gene data show CDR1 as LGHNA and CDR2 as YNFKEQ. The CDR3 has 19 amino acids. V lost 3 bases, J lost 5 bases, and 26 bases lay in between. CDR3 loop: CASSHKRGGRTGGDQPQHF. CDR3 sequence (DNA): TGTGCCAGCAGCCACAAGCGAGGTGGAAGGACGGGGGGAGATCAGCCCCAGCATTTT.

This clone has only one observation. The rearrangement links TRBV11-2 to TRBJ2-3, with D unresolved. Deletions cut 0 bases from V and 8 bases from J, with 12 bases between. Germline CDR1 is SGHAT and CDR2 is FQNNGV. CDR3 size: 14 residues. The CDR3 is CASSLDPPSSTQYF. For the CDR3, the DNA is TGTGCCAGCAGCTTAGATCCCCCGTCGTCTACGCAGTATTTT.

V is TRBV7-8 and J is TRBJ2-7; maybe TRBD1 (6 bases). Germline CDR1 reads SGHVS; CDR2 reads FQNEAQ. The CDR3 sequence is 15 residues long. V was shortened by 5 bases and J by 0 bases, with 14 bases between the two germline ends. The CDR3, as DNA: TGTGCCAGCAGCATGCATCAGGGGCCCTCCTACGAGCAGTACTTC. This codes for CASSMHQGPSYEQYF.

The chain is built from TRBV13 and TRBJ2-5, with 12 nucleotides matching TRBD2. CDR1 and CDR2 (germline): PRHDT, FYEKMQ (reference sequence). The CDR3 has 16 amino acids. The V and J ends lost 6 bases and 8 bases, in that order; junction bases with no gene match: 13. The CDR3 here is CASSTIGLAGSGTQYF. In DNA form, the CDR3 reads TGTGCCAGCAGTACTATTGGACTAGCGGGGTCAGGAACCCAGTACTTC.

As concerns this clone: The same CDR3 also results from other DNA sequences found in this sample. V gene TRBV7-9 combines with J gene TRBJ1-2; TRBD1 might be the D (5 bases). This CDR3 has 12 residues. The V gene lost 2 bases and the J gene lost 6 bases, with 7 bases spanning the gap. The germline gives CDR1 SEHNR, CDR2 FQNEAQ (reference sequence). DNA of the CDR3: TGTGCCAGCAGCTTAACGGGGGATGGCTACACCTTC. This gives the protein CASSLTGDGYTF.

The rearrangement links TRBV6-5 to TRBJ1-5, with TRBD1 matching 9 bases. The ends lost 0 bases at V and 4 bases at J; junction bases unmatched: 4. Germline CDR1 is MNHEY and CDR2 is SVGAGI. This CDR3 has 16 amino acids. The DNA of the CDR3 is TGTGCCAGCAGTTACTCCTGGGACAGGGTAAATCAGCCCCAGCATTTT. This sequence encodes CASSYSWDRVNQPQHF.

The chain employs TRBV6-5 and TRBJ2-7, with 12 bases identical to TRBD2. Germline CDR1 MNHEY, CDR2 SVGAGI. The CDR3 runs to 16 residues. V shed 3 bases, J shed 2 bases, and the junction held 5 bases outside the gene matches. The CDR3 coding sequence is TGTGCCAGCAGTTATTCCCTAGCGGGGGGGACCTACGAGCAGTACTTC. Translating gives CASSYSLAGGTYEQYF.

The gene calls are TRBV28 and TRBJ2-4, with 8 bases that match TRBD1. The CDR3 has 19 amino acids. Germline V gives CDR1 MDHEN, CDR2 SYDVKM. V was pared by 3 bases and J by 0 bases, with 13 bases of the junction left unmatched. CDR3 DNA sequence: TGTGCCAGCAGTTTTAAGGGGATCAGGGGGCAAAGAGCCAAAAACATTCAGTACTTC. Protein sequence: CASSFKGIRGQRAKNIQYF.

The chain uses TRBV30 and TRBJ2-5; tentatively, D is TRBD1 (5 bases). Trimming removed 3 bases from V and 7 bases from J, with 15 bases in between. The CDR3 extends over 13 amino acids. The germline gives CDR1 GTSNPN, CDR2 SVGIG (reference sequence). The CDR3 DNA sequence: TGTGCCTGGAGGGATCAGGGTCCTGGGACCCAGTACTTC. Translating it yields CAWRDQGPGTQYF.

The rearrangement uses TRBV4-1 and TRBJ2-3, with 8 bases aligning to TRBD2. J lost 5 bases, V lost 4 bases, and 11 bases had no gene match. The CDR3 consists of 16 residues. Germline loops: CDR1 MGHRA, CDR2 YSYEKL. The CDR3: CASSPRGGGIGDTQYF. The CDR3 DNA follows: TGCGCCAGCAGCCCCCGGGGGGGCGGGATTGGAGATACGCAGTATTTT.

The V and J genes are TRBV29-1 and TRBJ2-7; 12 bases align to TRBD2. This CDR3 has 13 amino acids. Germline loops: CDR1 SQVTM, CDR2 ANQGSEA. V lost 6 bases and J lost 7; bases outside the gene matches: 7. The CDR3: CSVRTSGAWEQYF. DNA of the CDR3: TGCAGCGTGCGGACTAGCGGGGCCTGGGAGCAGTACTTC.

V is TRBV5-1 and J is TRBJ2-3; 7 bases align to TRBD1. After removal of 4 bases from V and 0 bases from J, the junction contained 5 bases not matched to a gene. Germline lookup yields CDR1 SGHRS and CDR2 YFSETQ. The CDR3 loop spans 15 amino acids. For the CDR3, the DNA is TGCGCCAGCAGCCCCGGGACAGCTAGCACAGATACGCAGTATTTT. Residues: CASSPGTASTDTQYF. The full variable domain, completed using reference TRBV5-1 and TRBJ2-3, is KAGVTQTPRYLIKTRGQQVTLSCSPISGHRSVSWYQQTPGQGLQFLFEYFSETQRNKGNFPGRFSGRQFSNSRSEMNVSTLELGDSALYLCASSPGTASTDTQYFGPGTRLTVL.

The rearrangement joins TRBV15 to TRBJ2-1, with D maybe TRBD2 (6 bases). V dropped 4 bases and J dropped 8 bases, with 9 bases sitting between them. Germline V CDR1 and CDR2: LNHNV, YYDKDF (reference sequence). The CDR3 is made up of 12 amino acids. In nucleotides, the CDR3 is TGTGCCACCAGCAACGGAGGGGATGAGCAGTTCTTC. Translating gives CATSNGGDEQFF.

The chain joins TRBV6-1 to TRBJ2-5; 9 bases match TRBD2. This CDR3 is built from 18 residues. After removal of 2 bases from V and 7 bases from J, the junction contained 17 bases not matched to a gene. CDR1 and CDR2 from the germline V gene are MNHNS and SASEGT. This CDR3 is CASSENPAGASGTGTQYF. The CDR3 DNA reads TGTGCCAGCAGTGAAAATCCCGCGGGAGCTAGCGGGACCGGGACCCAGTACTTC.

Concerning this clone: A read error may account for a junction end that differs from germline. The rearrangement uses TRBV29-1 and TRBJ2-5, with 13 bases matching TRBD2. The CDR3 runs to 15 residues. Germline-derived CDR1 and CDR2 are SQVTM and ANQGSEA. The CDR3 region has the DNA TGCAGCGTCGAAGATGGACTAGCGGGAGTAGAGACCCAGTACTTC. Translation: CSVEDGLAGVETQYF.

The rearrangement links TRBV4-2 to TRBJ2-2, with D possibly matching TRBD2 (6 bases). The ends were cut back, 7 bases at V and 5 bases at J, with 20 bases in the middle. CDR1 LGHNA and CDR2 YNFKEQ come from the germline V gene. The CDR3 covers 16 residues. CDR3 sequence: CASMPASWEETGELFF. CDR3 DNA sequence: TGTGCCAGCATGCCGGCTAGCTGGGAGGAGACCGGGGAGCTGTTTTTT.

This chain uses TRBV6-5 with TRBJ2-5, with D perhaps TRBD2 (5 bases). Trimming shortened V by 2 bases and J by 5 bases, and 6 bases separated the two germline ends. The CDR3 spans 12 residues. The germline V gene has CDR1 MNHEY and CDR2 SVGAGI. This CDR3 is CASSYERETQYF. CDR3 nucleotide sequence: TGTGCCAGCAGTTACGAGCGGGAGACCCAGTACTTC.

CDR3 nucleotides: TGTGCCACGCGACTCGAAGGCTCCTACAATGAGCAGTTCTTC. It translates to CATRLEGSYNEQFF. The rearrangement links TRBV10-3 to TRBJ2-1, with no clear D. This CDR3 has 14 amino acids. Germline V gene sequence: CDR1 ENHRY, CDR2 SYGVKD. V gave up 10 bases and J gave up 0 bases, with 13 bases separating them.

The J gene is TRBJ2-1, the V gene TRBV21-1; the D segment call TRBD2 is taken from the table without a DNA check. TRBV21-1 is described as a pseudogene. CDR3 length: 20 amino acids. The CDR3 reads CASSTLGRLAGSEAYNEQFF. In DNA form, the CDR3 reads TGTGCCAGCAGCACCTTGGGCCGGCTAGCGGGATCTGAGGCCTACAATGAGCAGTTCTTC.

The chain combines TRBV2 with TRBJ2-1, with 9 bases identical to TRBD2. The CDR3 has 13 amino acids. The V and J ends lost 9 bases and 6 bases, in that order; junction bases with no gene match: 6. The germline CDR1 and CDR2 sequences are SNHLY and FYNNEI. CDR3 residues: CARRTSAGNEQFF. The CDR3 DNA follows: TGTGCCAGGAGGACTAGCGCGGGCAATGAGCAGTTCTTC. The whole variable domain, filled in from reference TRBV2 and TRBJ2-1, reads EPEVTQTPSHQVTQMGQEVILRCVPISNHLYFYWYRQILGQKVEFLVSFYNNEISEKSEIFDDQFSVERPDGSNFTLKIRSTKLEDSAMYFCARRTSAGNEQFFGPGTRLTVL.

The chain employs TRBV25-1 and TRBJ2-1; D possibly corresponds to TRBD1 (5 bases). Trimming took 7 bases from V and 4 from J, leaving 17 bases between them. Germline lookup yields CDR1 MGHDK and CDR2 SYGVNS. The CDR3 consists of 15 residues. CDR3 nucleotide sequence: TGTGCCAGCAAAGATCAACGGACACTATACAATGAGCAGTTCTTC. Translating it yields CASKDQRTLYNEQFF.

V is TRBV7-9 and J is TRBJ2-7; 11 bases are a match to TRBD2. J lost 6 bases, V lost 1 base, and 5 bases had no gene match. This CDR3 comprises 15 residues. The V gene's germline CDR1 is SEHNR and CDR2 FQNEAQ (reference sequence). The CDR3 region is CASSLEDSGRAEQYF. The CDR3 DNA follows: TGTGCCAGCAGCTTAGAGGATAGCGGGAGGGCCGAGCAGTACTTC.

J is TRBJ2-7 and V is TRBV7-2, with unresolved D. CDR3 length: 13 residues. The germline gives CDR1 SGHTA, CDR2 FQGNSA. V shed 4 bases and J shed 6 bases, with 13 bases lying between them. CDR3 loop: CASSSRPSSEQYF. CDR3 coding DNA: TGTGCCAGCAGCTCGAGACCTAGTTCCGAGCAGTACTTC.

The chain links TRBV5-8 to TRBJ1-2; D possibly corresponds to TRBD1 (5 bases). Trimming took 0 bases from V and 0 from J, leaving 9 bases between them. The CDR3 is 15 residues long. CDR1 SGHTS and CDR2 YDEGEE come from the germline V gene. The CDR3: CASSLGQRANYGYTF. The DNA of the CDR3 is TGTGCCAGCAGCTTGGGACAGAGAGCTAACTATGGCTACACCTTC.

The rearrangement uses TRBV5-5 and TRBJ2-7; 11 bases map to TRBD2. CDR1 is SGHKS, CDR2 YYEKEE, per germline (reference sequence). The V gene end was trimmed by 7 bases and the J gene end by 7 bases; junction bases not matched to a gene: 7. The CDR3 consists of 13 residues. The CDR3 loop is CASQLAGVEEQYF. Written as DNA, the CDR3 is TGTGCCAGCCAACTAGCGGGAGTTGAGGAGCAGTACTTC. Together with reference TRBV5-5 and TRBJ2-7, the CDR3 gives the full variable domain: DAGVTQSPTHLIKTRGQQVTLRCSPISGHKSVSWYQQVLGQGPQFIFQYYEKEERGRGNFPDRFSARQFPNYSSELNVNALLLGDSALYLCASQLAGVEEQYFGPGTRLTVT.